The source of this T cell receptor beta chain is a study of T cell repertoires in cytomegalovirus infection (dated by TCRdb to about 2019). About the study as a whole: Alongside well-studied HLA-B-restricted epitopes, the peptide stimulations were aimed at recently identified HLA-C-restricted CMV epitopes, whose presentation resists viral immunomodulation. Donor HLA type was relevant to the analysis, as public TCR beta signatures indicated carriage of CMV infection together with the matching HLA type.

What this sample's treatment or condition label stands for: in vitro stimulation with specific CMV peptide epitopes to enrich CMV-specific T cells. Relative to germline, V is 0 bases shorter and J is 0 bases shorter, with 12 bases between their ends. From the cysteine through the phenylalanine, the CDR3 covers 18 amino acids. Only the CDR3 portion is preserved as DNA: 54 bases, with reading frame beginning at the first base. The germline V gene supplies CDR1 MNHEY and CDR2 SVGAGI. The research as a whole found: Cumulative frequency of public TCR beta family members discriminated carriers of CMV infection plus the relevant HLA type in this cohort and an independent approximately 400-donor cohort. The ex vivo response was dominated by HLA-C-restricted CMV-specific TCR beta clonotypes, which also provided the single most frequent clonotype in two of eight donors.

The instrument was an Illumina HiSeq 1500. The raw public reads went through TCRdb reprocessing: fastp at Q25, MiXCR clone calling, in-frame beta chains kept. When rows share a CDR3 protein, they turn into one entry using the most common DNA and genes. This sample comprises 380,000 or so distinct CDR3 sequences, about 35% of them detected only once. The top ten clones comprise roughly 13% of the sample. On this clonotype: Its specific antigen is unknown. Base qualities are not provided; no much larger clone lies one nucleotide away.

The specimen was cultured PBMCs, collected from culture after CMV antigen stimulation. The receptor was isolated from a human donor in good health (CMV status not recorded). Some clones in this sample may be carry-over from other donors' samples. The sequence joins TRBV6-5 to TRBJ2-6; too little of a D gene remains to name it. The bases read TGTGCCAGCAGTTACTCCTCGGGCAGCCCCTCTGGGGCCAACGTCCTGACTTTC. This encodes CASSYSSGSPSGANVLTF.